The 4 T cell receptor beta chains below were found in one sample sequenced in a study of blood T cell repertoires in COVID-19. Method: immunoSEQ multiplex PCR; TCRdb's copy keeps in-frame clones and lacks some. The data contain approximately 440,000 clones, around 90% of them singletons. The specimen was PBMCs or T cells enriched from blood (not recorded which). These receptors all stem from a man younger than 35 who had recovered from COVID-19.

CDR3 coding DNA: TGTGCCAGTAGTAACTATGGGCGGGGGGGCCCAGATACGCAGTATTTT. Translated, it gives CASSNYGRGGPDTQYF. The genes are TRBV19 and TRBJ2-3, with 9 bases that match TRBD2. This CDR3 has 16 amino acids. Germline values: CDR1 LNHDA, CDR2 SQIVND (reference sequence). J gave up 4 bases and V 4 bases, and 9 bases lay outside the gene matches.

This clone came up once. The chain couples TRBV18 to TRBJ1-1; no clear D. V was pared by 1 base and J by 4 bases, with 13 bases between. The CDR3 loop spans 15 amino acids. Germline CDR1 and CDR2: KGHSH and LQKENI. The CDR3 nucleotides are TGTGCCAGCTCACCACAGGGAGTCGAAATCACTGAAGCTTTCTTT. Its protein is CASSPQGVEITEAFF.

The V gene is TRBV27, the J gene TRBJ1-2; TRBD1 matches 9 bases. This CDR3 spans 15 amino acids. V gave up 2 bases and J gave up 2 bases; unmatched junction bases: 3. Germline V gene lookup returns CDR1 MNHEY and CDR2 SMNVEV (reference sequence). CDR3 coding DNA: TGTGCCAGCAGTTTAGGGACAGGGAGGAACTATGGCTACACCTTC. Translated, it gives CASSLGTGRNYGYTF.

As regards this clone: The same CDR3 is also encoded by other DNA sequences in this sample. The chain couples TRBV27 to TRBJ1-5; D is ambiguous. Trimming removed 6 bases from V and 0 bases from J, with 12 bases in between. The CDR3 sequence is 15 residues long. Per germline, CDR1 MNHEY and CDR2 SMNVEV (reference sequence). The CDR3 bases are TGTGCCAGCAGCCTAACAGCCCATAGCAATCAGCCCCAGCATTTT. Translated, it gives CASSLTAHSNQPQHF.